A single sample is the source of the 15 T cell receptor beta chains below, sequenced in a study of blood T cell repertoires in COVID-19. Libraries were prepared by immunoSEQ multiplex PCR; TCRdb keeps only in-frame clonotypes and omits some of them. The table shows about 270,000 clones, with more than 80% occurring only once. The sequenced sample consisted of PBMCs or T cells enriched from blood (not recorded which). Source of these receptors: a woman in her twenties or thirties with acute COVID-19.

This clone was observed a single time. This sequence joins TRBV7-8 and TRBJ2-7; 9 bases are shared with TRBD2. The CDR3 loop spans 16 amino acids. Germline loops: CDR1 SGHVS, CDR2 FQNEAQ. V dropped 0 bases and J dropped 4; count of bases not matched to a gene: 7. DNA for the CDR3: TGTGCCAGCAGCTTAGCTAGCGGGAGATTCCCTTACGAGCAGTACTTC. This translates into CASSLASGRFPYEQYF.

V is TRBV13 and J is TRBJ2-3; TRBD1 might be the D (6 bases). The CDR3 is made up of 16 amino acids. Germline V CDR1 and CDR2: PRHDT, FYEKMQ (reference sequence). V dropped 2 bases and J dropped 4 bases, with 16 bases sitting between them. In DNA, the CDR3 is TGTGCCAGCAGCTTACAGGGGCTCTTGGGCGCAGATACGCAGTATTTT. Its translation is CASSLQGLLGADTQYF.

CDR3 sequence: CASRTYEQYF. In DNA, the CDR3 is TGTGCCAGCAGAACATACGAGCAGTACTTC. The chain couples TRBV6-5 to TRBJ2-7; D uncertain. Germline V CDR1 and CDR2: MNHEY, SVGAGI. The CDR3 has 10 residues. The V and J ends lost 6 bases and 4 bases respectively, with 4 bases between them.

The J gene is TRBJ2-1, the V gene TRBV6-5, with D possibly matching TRBD2 (6 bases). Looked up from germline, CDR1 is MNHEY and CDR2 is SVGAGI. V was clipped by 5 bases and J by 7 bases, with 15 bases between them. CDR3 length equals 14 residues. The DNA for the CDR3 is TGTGCCAGCAGTCCCTCGGGAGCTTGGAATGAGCAGTTCTTC. Translation: CASSPSGAWNEQFF.

In its sample, this clone was seen once. The V and J genes are TRBV28 and TRBJ2-2, with 11 bases identical to TRBD2. The CDR3 loop spans 19 amino acids. CDR1 and CDR2 from the germline V gene are MDHEN and SYDVKM. Trimming at V came to 3 bases and at J to 6 bases, leaving 15 bases not matched to a gene. CDR3 nucleotides: TGTGCCAGCAGTTTGTCTTTCGGGGCTAGCGGGAGGTGGTCCGGGGAGCTGTTTTTT. Its protein is CASSLSFGASGRWSGELFF.

The CDR3 DNA is TGTGCCAGCACCCCCGGGGATACGCAGTATTTT. Protein sequence: CASTPGDTQYF. The rearrangement uses TRBV12-3 or TRBV12-4 and TRBJ2-3, with unresolved D. The CDR3 is made up of 11 amino acids. V was pared by 7 bases and J by 6 bases, with 8 bases between.

Points on this clone: A junction boundary mismatches the germline segment, possibly from a read error. The chain uses TRBV20-1 and TRBJ2-1; D remains unclear. There are 15 residues in the CDR3. Germline V gene sequence: CDR1 DFQATT, CDR2 SNEGSKA (reference sequence). CDR3 loop: CSASGSAATYNEQFF. The CDR3 DNA reads as TGCAGCGCTAGTGGTTCGGCGGCGACCTACAATGAGCAGTTCTTC.

This clone was detected only a few times. The chain joins TRBV28 to TRBJ1-4; 7 bases are a match to TRBD1. The CDR3 sequence is 16 residues long. V lost 5 bases, J lost 8 bases, and 14 bases stayed unmatched. Germline CDR1 MDHEN, CDR2 SYDVKM. The DNA for the CDR3 is TGTGCCAGCAGTGACGACGGTTTCTACAGGGGAGAAAAACTGTTTTTT. It yields the protein CASSDDGFYRGEKLFF.

The chain employs TRBV27 and TRBJ2-1; D call uncertain. The CDR3 is 12 amino acids. Looked up from germline, CDR1 is MNHEY and CDR2 is SMNVEV (reference sequence). The germline V and J ends were trimmed by 10 bases and 4 bases, with 11 bases remaining between them. CDR3 residues: CATLSTYNEQFF. The CDR3 bases are TGTGCCACCCTGTCCACATACAATGAGCAGTTCTTC.

V is TRBV7-8 and J is TRBJ2-7, with TRBD1 identical over 7 bases. From germline, CDR1 is SGHVS and CDR2 FQNEAQ. This CDR3 comprises 13 residues. Unmatched junction bases numbered 5, after V lost 4 bases and J lost 5 bases. The CDR3 spells CASSSDRVNEQYF. The CDR3 DNA reads as TGTGCCAGCAGCTCCGACAGGGTGAACGAGCAGTACTTC.

The rearrangement joins TRBV4-1 to TRBJ2-1; 11 positions agree with TRBD2. This CDR3 contains 13 residues. The germline CDR1 and CDR2 sequences are MGHRA and YSYEKL. The V and J ends lost 2 bases and 13 bases, in that order; junction bases with no gene match: 4. The CDR3 DNA follows: TGCGCCAGCAGCCAATTGCTAGCGGGAGGACAGTTCTTC. Translated, it gives CASSQLLAGGQFF.

This clone was picked up one time. The V gene is TRBV7-8, the J gene TRBJ1-1, with D perhaps TRBD1 (5 bases). Germline CDR1 SGHVS, CDR2 FQNEAQ. The V end lost 1 base, the J end lost 3 bases, and 12 bases lay between the germline ends. This CDR3 has 15 amino acids. CDR3 sequence: CASSLGSQGHTEAFF. The CDR3 coding sequence is TGTGCCAGCAGCTTAGGGTCGCAGGGCCACACTGAAGCTTTCTTT.

The chain couples TRBV4-2 to TRBJ2-3; 10 bases are a match to TRBD2. V gave up 0 bases and J gave up 1 base; unmatched junction bases: 7. The CDR3 sequence is 18 residues long. Germline-derived CDR1 and CDR2 are LGHNA and YNFKEQ. CDR3 protein: CASSQDRSLAGGTDTQYF. The DNA of the CDR3 is TGTGCCAGCAGCCAAGATCGCAGTCTAGCGGGGGGCACAGATACGCAGTATTTT.

The gene calls are TRBV18 and TRBJ2-7; 8 bases align to TRBD1. The CDR3 runs 16 residues. The V gene end was trimmed by 3 bases and the J gene end by 1 base; junction bases not matched to a gene: 8. Germline CDR1 reads KGHSH; CDR2 reads LQKENI. The CDR3 spells CASSPRPTGASYEQYF. CDR3 in DNA: TGTGCCAGCTCACCTCGGCCGACAGGGGCTTCCTACGAGCAGTACTTC.

The chain carries TRBV27 and TRBJ1-5, with TRBD1 as a possible D gene (6 bases). Germline V gene data show CDR1 as MNHEY and CDR2 as SMNVEV (reference sequence). The CDR3 runs to 15 residues. V lost 6 bases to trimming and J lost 7 bases, with 19 bases between them. CDR3: CASRSENRDDQPQHF. Written as DNA, the CDR3 is TGTGCCAGCAGAAGTGAGAACAGGGACGACCAGCCCCAGCATTTT.